Given below is one TCR beta chain in context. Its antigen is unknown. Data came from immunoSEQ multiplex PCR; TCRdb stores just in-frame clones and leaves some out. Altogether roughly 150,000 clones are present, about 93% being singletons, with the ten largest covering under 6.5%. This specimen belongs to a study of T cell responses to AZD1222 COVID-19 vaccine. Study-wide points: Receipt of two AZD1222 doses was followed by a rise in Spike-specific TCR breadth and depth.

This CDR3 is built from 17 residues. Trimming removed 7 bases at V and 6 bases at J, with 27 bases between. CDR1 is LGHDT, CDR2 YNNKEL, per germline (reference sequence). This sequence originates from an adult in good health. Sequenced material: peripheral blood, taken on day 0 of AZD1222 vaccination. V gene TRBV3-1 (or the pseudogene TRBV3-2) combines with J gene TRBJ1-2, with D perhaps matching TRBD1 (6 bases). CDR3 amino acids: CASTANTGGEGFDGYTF. DNA for the CDR3: TGTGCCAGCACCGCAAACACCGGGGGCGAAGGATTTGATGGCTACACCTTC.